The 26 T cell receptor beta chains below were found in one sample sequenced in a study of vaccination and CD4 T cells after COVID-19. Sequenced with the Oncomine TCR Beta short-read assay was DNA taken from cultured CD4+ T cells. TCRdb analysed the PCR reads with MiXCR anew, one entry per CDR3 protein. Of fewer than 11,000 distinct CDR3 sequences in the sample, roughly 64% were seen once. For these receptors, no antigen is known. Described treatment: roughly 10-day PBMC culture with coronavirus spike peptide pools or control peptides (ViraFEST assay). Sequenced material: CD4+ T cells from blood, cultured in vitro. All receptors derive from a human donor who had recovered from COVID-19.

This chain uses TRBV15 with TRBJ2-1, with D perhaps TRBD1 or TRBD2 (5 bases each). V was clipped by 9 bases and J by 9 bases, with 18 bases between them. Germline V gene sequence: CDR1 LNHNV, CDR2 YYDKDF (reference sequence). The CDR3 extends over 13 amino acids. CDR3 sequence: CATAGTTATEQFF. The CDR3 nucleotides read TGTGCCACGGCCGGGACCACAGCCACTGAGCAGTTCTTC.

V and J are TRBV14 and TRBJ2-7; possible D gene TRBD1, 6 bases. CDR1 and CDR2 from the germline V gene are SGHDN and FVKESK. V was trimmed by 0 bases and J by 6 bases, leaving 12 bases between them. The CDR3 totals 14 residues. The CDR3 loop reads CASSQDQGFSEQYF. CDR3 coding DNA: TGTGCCAGCAGCCAAGACCAGGGGTTCTCCGAGCAGTACTTC.

The V and J genes are TRBV25-1 and TRBJ1-2; no reliable D call. The CDR3 totals 15 residues. The ends were cut back, 8 bases at V and 5 bases at J, with 21 bases in the middle. Germline V CDR1 and CDR2: MGHDK, SYGVNS. CDR3 region: CASGYRVGVTYGYTF. CDR3 sequence (DNA): TGTGCCAGCGGATATCGGGTTGGGGTGACTTATGGCTACACCTTC.

The chain links TRBV7-3 to TRBJ2-1; 12 nucleotides align to TRBD2. After removal of 5 bases from V and 8 bases from J, the junction contained 13 bases not matched to a gene. The germline CDR1 and CDR2 sequences are SGHTA and FQGTGA. This CDR3 has 17 residues. CDR3 protein: CASSMGWRTSGKDEQFF. The CDR3 DNA follows: TGTGCCAGCAGCATGGGGTGGAGGACTAGCGGGAAAGATGAGCAGTTCTTC.

This clonotype is classed as medium-sized (0.01 to 0.1%). The rearrangement uses TRBV19 and TRBJ1-5, with D possibly being TRBD1 (5 bases). This CDR3 spans 15 amino acids. Deletions cut 4 bases from V and 9 bases from J, with 19 bases between. Germline CDR1 and CDR2: LNHDA and SQIVND (reference sequence). CDR3: CASSTGTAGKRPQHF. CDR3 nucleotide sequence: TGTGCCAGTAGTACAGGGACTGCGGGCAAAAGGCCCCAGCATTTT. The variable domain in full, with the rest retrieved from reference TRBV19 and TRBJ1-5, is DGGITQSPKYLFRKEGQNVTLSCEQNLNHDAMYWYRQDPGQGLRLIYYSQIVNDFQKGDIAEGYSVSREKKESFPLTVTSAQKNPTAFYLCASSTGTAGKRPQHFGDGTRLSIL.

In its sample, this clonotype was seen a few times. The V gene is TRBV7-4, the J gene TRBJ2-3; no definite D call. Trimming removed 4 bases from V and 1 base from J, with 6 bases in between. Germline CDR1 is SGHVT and CDR2 is SQSDAQ. CDR3 size: 13 residues. The CDR3 DNA reads as TGTGCCAGCAGCTCTGACGGCACAGATACGCAGTATTTT. Amino acid sequence: CASSSDGTDTQYF.

The V and J genes are TRBV6-5 and TRBJ2-5, with D possibly being TRBD1 or TRBD2 (5 bases each). Trimming shortened V by 0 bases and J by 3 bases, and 8 bases separated the two germline ends. The CDR3 totals 14 residues. CDR1 and CDR2 from the germline V gene are MNHEY and SVGAGI. In nucleotides, the CDR3 is TGTGCCAGCAGTTACTCGTGGGGGAAAGAGACCCAGTACTTC. Residues: CASSYSWGKETQYF.

This clonotype was counted between two and nine times. This chain links TRBV20-1 with TRBJ1-1; TRBD1 matches at 8 bases. The CDR3 has 14 amino acids. Trimming at V came to 3 bases and at J to 5 bases, leaving 8 bases not matched to a gene. The germline CDR1 and CDR2 sequences are DFQATT and SNEGSKA (reference sequence). CDR3 in DNA: TGCAGTGCTAGGGATAGGACAGGGCGAACTGAAGCTTTCTTT. Protein sequence: CSARDRTGRTEAFF.

The chain has TRBV7-2 and TRBJ1-3; 9 nucleotides agree with TRBD1. Germline V gives CDR1 SGHTA, CDR2 FQGNSA. Unmatched junction bases numbered 6, after V lost 3 bases and J lost 3 bases. This CDR3 has 16 residues. CDR3 DNA sequence: TGTGCCAGCAGCTTGGGGACAGGGCGACTTGGAAACACCATATATTTT. Protein: CASSLGTGRLGNTIYF. Filled out from reference TRBV7-2 and TRBJ1-3, the complete variable domain reads GAGVSQSPSNKVTEKGKDVELRCDPISGHTALYWYRQSLGQGLEFLIYFQGNSAPDKSGLPSDRFSAERTGGSVSTLTIQRTQQEDSAVYLCASSLGTGRLGNTIYFGEGSWLTVV.

This chain joins TRBV11-3 and TRBJ2-5; 12 nucleotides agree with TRBD1. With V trimmed by 5 bases and J by 0 bases, 13 bases remained unmatched. CDR3 size: 19 residues. Germline V CDR1 and CDR2: SGHNT, YENEEA. This chain's CDR3 is CASSPKPGQGALYQETQYF. The DNA of the CDR3 is TGTGCCAGCAGCCCGAAACCGGGACAGGGGGCTTTGTACCAAGAGACCCAGTACTTC. The full variable domain, with the rest looked up from reference TRBV11-3 and TRBJ2-5, is EAGVVQSPRYKIIEKKQPVAFWCNPISGHNTLYWYLQNLGQGPELLIRYENEEAVDDSQLPKDRFSAERLKGVDSTLKIQPAELGDSAVYLCASSPKPGQGALYQETQYFGPGTRLLVL.

As DNA, the CDR3 is TGTGCCAGCAGCTTATTCAGGGATCGGCATGGGCGTGATACGCAGTATTTT. Translation gives CASSLFRDRHGRDTQYF. The genes are TRBV7-2 and TRBJ2-3; possible D gene TRBD1, 5 bases. Trimming took 2 bases from V and 6 from J, leaving 21 bases between them. Germline V gives CDR1 SGHTA, CDR2 FQGNSA. This CDR3 has 17 amino acids.

This clonotype was picked up a small number of times. The chain couples TRBV7-2 to TRBJ1-1, with D hard to call. The ends were cut back, 4 bases at V and 3 bases at J, with 12 bases in the middle. Germline CDR1 and CDR2: SGHTA and FQGNSA. The CDR3 spans 14 residues. Here the CDR3 DNA reads TGTGCCAGCAGCTCTGAGGGCGCGTACACTGAAGCTTTCTTT. Amino acids: CASSSEGAYTEAFF.

In its sample, this clonotype was seen once. The CDR3 loop is CASSYLQTGRNTEAFF. The CDR3 nucleotides are TGTGCCAGCAGTTATTTACAGACAGGGAGGAACACTGAAGCTTTCTTT. The chain is built from TRBV6-5 and TRBJ1-1, with 7 bases fitting TRBD1. V trimming: 3 bases; J trimming: 1 base; junction bases outside the gene matches: 8. The CDR3 length is 16 residues. Germline V gives CDR1 MNHEY, CDR2 SVGAGI.

V is TRBV11-3 and J is TRBJ1-1, with D possibly TRBD1 on 6 matching bases. CDR3 size: 15 residues. V lost 4 bases and J 5 bases, leaving 17 bases between the germline ends. CDR1 SGHNT and CDR2 YENEEA come from the germline V gene. The CDR3 loop is CASSYDGGRGTEAFF. The CDR3 nucleotides are TGTGCCAGCAGCTACGATGGGGGGCGAGGGACTGAAGCTTTCTTT.

This clonotype appeared a few times. V gene TRBV7-2 combines with J gene TRBJ2-3, with 10 positions matching TRBD2. J gave up 0 bases and V 4 bases, and 7 bases lay outside the gene matches. Per germline, CDR1 SGHTA and CDR2 FQGNSA. The CDR3 has 17 amino acids. This CDR3 reads CASSSFLTSGSTDTQYF. CDR3 nucleotide sequence: TGTGCCAGCAGCTCCTTTCTGACTAGCGGGAGCACAGATACGCAGTATTTT.

The count of this clonotype is one. The J gene is TRBJ1-1, the V gene TRBV6-1; 7 bases line up with TRBD1. Germline CDR1 and CDR2: MNHNS and SASEGT. After removal of 7 bases from V and 0 bases from J, the junction contained 8 bases not matched to a gene. This CDR3 comprises 15 residues. The CDR3 DNA reads TGTGCCAGCAACCGACAGGGCCCTTTGAACACTGAAGCTTTCTTT. This codes for CASNRQGPLNTEAFF.

This clonotype came up a few times. The rearrangement joins TRBV24-1 to TRBJ1-1; D might be TRBD1 (6 bases). The ends were cut back, 10 bases at V and 4 bases at J, with 15 bases in the middle. The CDR3 is 13 amino acids. Per the germline V gene, CDR1 is KGHDR and CDR2 is SFDVKD. The CDR3: CATKQGSGTEAFF. CDR3 nucleotide sequence: TGTGCCACAAAGCAGGGGTCGGGCACTGAAGCTTTCTTT.

A few counts support this clonotype. This chain joins TRBV7-2 and TRBJ1-5; D is ambiguous. The length of the CDR3 is 15 residues. CDR1 and CDR2 from the germline V gene are SGHTA and FQGNSA. Trimming took off 0 bases at V and 6 bases at J, with 12 bases between the two ends. The CDR3 loop is CASSLASGPVQPQHF. CDR3 bases: TGTGCCAGCAGCTTAGCCTCTGGCCCAGTTCAGCCCCAGCATTTT.

The J gene is TRBJ1-2, the V gene TRBV28; 9 bases are a match to TRBD1. This CDR3 comprises 16 residues. In germline, CDR1 is MDHEN, CDR2 SYDVKM. V lost 5 bases and J lost 7; bases outside the gene matches: 14. DNA of the CDR3: TGTGCCAGCAGTCCGATGGGGGACAGGGACGCCTTTGGCTACACCTTC. This codes for CASSPMGDRDAFGYTF.

V usage is TRBV19 and J usage is TRBJ2-1; 9 nucleotides agree with TRBD1. Germline CDR1 and CDR2: LNHDA and SQIVND (reference sequence). This CDR3 is built from 13 residues. V lost 9 bases, J lost 4 bases, and 4 bases stayed unmatched. The CDR3 reads CASAGTGYNEQFF. The CDR3 DNA is TGTGCCAGCGCCGGGACAGGGTACAATGAGCAGTTCTTC.

The chain has TRBV7-2 and TRBJ2-5; TRBD2 matches 7 bases. J lost 4 bases, V lost 7 bases, and 12 bases had no gene match. In germline, CDR1 is SGHTA, CDR2 FQGNSA. The CDR3 extends over 15 amino acids. DNA of the CDR3: TGTGCCAGCACTAGACGCGGGGCTAGCGGAGAGACCCAGTACTTC. Translated: CASTRRGASGETQYF. Full variable domain (missing parts from reference TRBV7-2 and TRBJ2-5): GAGVSQSPSNKVTEKGKDVELRCDPISGHTALYWYRQSLGQGLEFLIYFQGNSAPDKSGLPSDRFSAERTGGSVSTLTIQRTQQEDSAVYLCASTRRGASGETQYFGPGTRLLVL.

The chain employs TRBV20-1 and TRBJ2-1; 7 bases map to TRBD2. V lost 2 bases and J lost 8; bases outside the gene matches: 9. The CDR3 runs 14 residues. From germline, CDR1 is DFQATT and CDR2 SNEGSKA (reference sequence). The DNA of the CDR3 is TGCAGTGCTAGACAAGCGGGGTCGGCGGATGAGCAGTTCTTC. This sequence encodes CSARQAGSADEQFF.

The rearrangement joins TRBV2 to TRBJ1-2; 9 bases are shared with TRBD1. Germline-derived CDR1 and CDR2 are SNHLY and FYNNEI. V dropped 5 bases and J dropped 2; count of bases not matched to a gene: 9. The CDR3 is 16 residues long. DNA of the CDR3: TGTGCCAGCAGTACGGACAGGGGCTCAGGGAACTATGGCTACACCTTC. As protein: CASSTDRGSGNYGYTF. Full variable domain (rest looked up from reference TRBV2 and TRBJ1-2): EPEVTQTPSHQVTQMGQEVILRCVPISNHLYFYWYRQILGQKVEFLVSFYNNEISEKSEIFDDQFSVERPDGSNFTLKIRSTKLEDSAMYFCASSTDRGSGNYGYTFGSGTRLTVV.

The gene calls are TRBV20-1 and TRBJ2-3; D may be TRBD2 (6 bases). Looked up from germline, CDR1 is DFQATT and CDR2 is SNEGSKA (reference sequence). The CDR3 has 14 amino acids. Trimming cost V 2 bases and J 0 bases, with 9 bases left between them. CDR3 amino acids: CSARLSGSTDTQYF. For the CDR3, the DNA is TGCAGTGCTAGACTAAGCGGGAGCACAGATACGCAGTATTTT.

This clonotype occurred a few times. This chain's CDR3 is CASSGTAEGQPQHF. As DNA, the CDR3 is TGTGCCAGCAGCGGGACAGCCGAGGGGCAGCCCCAGCATTTT. V is TRBV6-2 or TRBV6-3 and J is TRBJ1-5; 7 bases match TRBD1. The trim removed 6 bases at V and 7 bases at J, leaving 9 bases unmatched. In germline, CDR1 is MNHEY, CDR2 SVGEGT. The CDR3 sequence is 14 residues long.

The chain links TRBV2 to TRBJ2-1, with TRBD1 matching 10 bases. The germline V gene encodes CDR1 SNHLY and CDR2 FYNNEI. The junction had 9 bases not matched to a gene; V was cut back by 6 bases and J by 7 bases. The CDR3 is 15 residues long. The DNA of the CDR3 is TGTGCCAGCAGCCCGAGACAGGGGGCAAGGAATGAGCAGTTCTTC. Amino acid sequence: CASSPRQGARNEQFF.